What follows is one T cell receptor (beta chain) and its context. The assay was immunoSEQ multiplex PCR, and TCRdb's table has in-frame clones only and misses some. Of tens of thousands of clones in the sample, roughly nine tenths were seen once. The data are from a study of blood T cell repertoires in COVID-19. Trimming removed 0 bases from V and 8 bases from J; junction bases left unmatched: 8. The CDR3 runs to 16 residues. CDR1 is LGHNA and CDR2 is YSLEER in the germline V gene. The chain is built from TRBV4-3 and TRBJ1-4; 8 positions match TRBD1. Sequencing input: peripheral blood. The source of this sequence is a man of 80 years or more in a cohort sampled during active COVID-19. CDR3 coding DNA: TGCGCCAGCAGCCAAGATAGGCAGGGGGCAGGCGAAAAACTGTTTTTT. Translated, it gives CASSQDRQGAGEKLFF.